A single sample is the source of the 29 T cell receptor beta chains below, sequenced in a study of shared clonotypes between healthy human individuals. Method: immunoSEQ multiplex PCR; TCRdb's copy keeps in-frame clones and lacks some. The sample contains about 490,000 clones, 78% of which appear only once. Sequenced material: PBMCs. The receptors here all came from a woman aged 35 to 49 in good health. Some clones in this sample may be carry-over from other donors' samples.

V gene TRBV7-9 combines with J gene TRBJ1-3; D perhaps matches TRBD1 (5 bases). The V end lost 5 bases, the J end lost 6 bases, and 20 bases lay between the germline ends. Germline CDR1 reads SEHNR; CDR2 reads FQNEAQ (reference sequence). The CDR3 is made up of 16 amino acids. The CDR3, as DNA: TGTGCCAGCAGCGCGCGCGGGGACTCTTATTTAAACACCATATATTTT. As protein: CASSARGDSYLNTIYF.

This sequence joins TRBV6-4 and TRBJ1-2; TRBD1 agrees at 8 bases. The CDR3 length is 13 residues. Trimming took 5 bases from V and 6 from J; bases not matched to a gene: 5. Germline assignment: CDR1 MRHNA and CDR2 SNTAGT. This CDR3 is CASSTTGEDGYTF. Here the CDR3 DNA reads TGTGCCAGCAGTACGACAGGGGAGGATGGCTACACCTTC.

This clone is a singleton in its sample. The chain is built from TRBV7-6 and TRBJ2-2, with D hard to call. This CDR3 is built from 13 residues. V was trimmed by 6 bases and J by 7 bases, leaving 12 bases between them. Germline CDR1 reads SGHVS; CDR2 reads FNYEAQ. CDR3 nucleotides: TGTGCCAGCAGACAGCAGGCTAGCGGGGAGCTGTTTTTT. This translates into CASRQQASGELFF.

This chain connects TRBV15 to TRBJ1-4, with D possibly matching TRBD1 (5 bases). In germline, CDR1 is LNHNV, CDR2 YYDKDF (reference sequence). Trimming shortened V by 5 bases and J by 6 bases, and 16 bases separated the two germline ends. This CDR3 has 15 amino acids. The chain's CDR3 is CATSPPGPKYEKLFF. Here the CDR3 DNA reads TGTGCCACCAGCCCCCCGGGACCCAAGTATGAAAAACTGTTTTTT.

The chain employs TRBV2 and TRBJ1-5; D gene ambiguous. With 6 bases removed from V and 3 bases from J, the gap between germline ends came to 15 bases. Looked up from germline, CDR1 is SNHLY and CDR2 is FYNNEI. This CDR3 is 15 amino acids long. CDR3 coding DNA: TGTGCCAGCAGCTTAGACGGAACCAACAATCAGCCCCAGCATTTT. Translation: CASSLDGTNNQPQHF.

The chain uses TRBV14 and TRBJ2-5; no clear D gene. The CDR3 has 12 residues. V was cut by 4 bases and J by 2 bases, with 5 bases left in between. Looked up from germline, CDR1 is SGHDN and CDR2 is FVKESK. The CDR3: CASSRNQETQYF. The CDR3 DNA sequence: TGTGCCAGCAGCCGAAATCAAGAGACCCAGTACTTC.

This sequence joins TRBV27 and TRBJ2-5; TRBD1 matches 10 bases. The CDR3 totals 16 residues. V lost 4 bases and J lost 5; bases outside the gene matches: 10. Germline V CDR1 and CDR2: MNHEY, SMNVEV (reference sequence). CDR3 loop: CASSSPQTGGGETQYF. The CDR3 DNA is TGTGCCAGCAGTTCCCCTCAGACAGGGGGCGGGGAGACCCAGTACTTC.

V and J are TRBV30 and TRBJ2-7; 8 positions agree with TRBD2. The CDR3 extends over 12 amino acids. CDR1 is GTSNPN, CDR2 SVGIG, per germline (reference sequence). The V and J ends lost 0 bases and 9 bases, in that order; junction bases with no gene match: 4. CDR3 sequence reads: CAWSVRSGVQYF. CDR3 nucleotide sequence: TGTGCCTGGAGTGTACGTAGCGGGGTGCAGTACTTC.

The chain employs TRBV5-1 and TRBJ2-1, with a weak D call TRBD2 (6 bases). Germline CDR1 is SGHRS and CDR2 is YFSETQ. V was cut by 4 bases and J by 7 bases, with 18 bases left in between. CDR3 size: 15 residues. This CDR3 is CASSGGTVSTNEQFF. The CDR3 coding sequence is TGCGCCAGCAGCGGAGGGACTGTATCAACGAATGAGCAGTTCTTC. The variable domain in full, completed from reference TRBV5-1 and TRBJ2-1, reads KAGVTQTPRYLIKTRGQQVTLSCSPISGHRSVSWYQQTPGQGLQFLFEYFSETQRNKGNFPGRFSGRQFSNSRSEMNVSTLELGDSALYLCASSGGTVSTNEQFFGPGTRLTVL.

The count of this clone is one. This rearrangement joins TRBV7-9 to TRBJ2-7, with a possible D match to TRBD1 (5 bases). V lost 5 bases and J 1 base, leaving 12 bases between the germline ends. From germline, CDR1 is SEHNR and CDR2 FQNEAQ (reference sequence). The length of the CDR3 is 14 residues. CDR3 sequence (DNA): TGTGCCAGCAGCAGAGACAGCCTTTCCTACGAGCAGTACTTC. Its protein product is CASSRDSLSYEQYF. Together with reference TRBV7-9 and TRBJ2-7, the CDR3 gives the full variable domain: DTGVSQNPRHKITKRGQNVTFRCDPISEHNRLYWYRQTLGQGPEFLTYFQNEAQLEKSRLLSDRFSAERPKGSFSTLEIQRTEQGDSAMYLCASSRDSLSYEQYFGPGTRLTVT.

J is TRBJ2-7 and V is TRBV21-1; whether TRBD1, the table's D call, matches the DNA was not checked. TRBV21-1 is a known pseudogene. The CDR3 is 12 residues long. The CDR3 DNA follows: TGTGCCAGCAGCAACCCCCAGGACGAGCAGTACTTC. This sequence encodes CASSNPQDEQYF.

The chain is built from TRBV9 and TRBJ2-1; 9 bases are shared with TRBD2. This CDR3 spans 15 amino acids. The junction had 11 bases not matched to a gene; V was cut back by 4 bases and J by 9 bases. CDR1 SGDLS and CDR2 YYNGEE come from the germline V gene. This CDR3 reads CASSRDSGSRGEQFF. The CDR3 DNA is TGTGCCAGCAGCCGCGATAGCGGGAGTAGGGGTGAGCAGTTCTTC.

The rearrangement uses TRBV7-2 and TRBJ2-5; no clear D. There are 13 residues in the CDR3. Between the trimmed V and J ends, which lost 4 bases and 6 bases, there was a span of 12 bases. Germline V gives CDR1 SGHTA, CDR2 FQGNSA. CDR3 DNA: TGTGCCAGCAGCTCCACCCCCAGCCAGACCCAGTACTTC. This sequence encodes CASSSTPSQTQYF.

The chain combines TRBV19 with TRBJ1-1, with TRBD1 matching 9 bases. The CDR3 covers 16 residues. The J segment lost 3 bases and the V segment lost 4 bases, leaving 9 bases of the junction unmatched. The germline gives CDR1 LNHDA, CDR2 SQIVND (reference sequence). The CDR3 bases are TGTGCCAGTAGTAAAACAGGGGGCGGAAGGGACACTGAAGCTTTCTTT. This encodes CASSKTGGGRDTEAFF.

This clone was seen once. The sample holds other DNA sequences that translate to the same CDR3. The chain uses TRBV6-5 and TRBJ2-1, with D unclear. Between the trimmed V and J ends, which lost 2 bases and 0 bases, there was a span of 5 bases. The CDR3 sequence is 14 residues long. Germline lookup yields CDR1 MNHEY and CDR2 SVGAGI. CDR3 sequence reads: CASSYRDSYNEQFF. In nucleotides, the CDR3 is TGTGCCAGCAGTTACCGTGACTCCTACAATGAGCAGTTCTTC.

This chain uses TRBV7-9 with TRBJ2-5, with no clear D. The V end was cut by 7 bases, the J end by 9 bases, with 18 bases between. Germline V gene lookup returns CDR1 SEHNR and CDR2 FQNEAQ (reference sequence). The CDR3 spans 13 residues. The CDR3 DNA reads TGTGCCAGCACCGAAGACGGGTCCACGGCCCAGTACTTC. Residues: CASTEDGSTAQYF.

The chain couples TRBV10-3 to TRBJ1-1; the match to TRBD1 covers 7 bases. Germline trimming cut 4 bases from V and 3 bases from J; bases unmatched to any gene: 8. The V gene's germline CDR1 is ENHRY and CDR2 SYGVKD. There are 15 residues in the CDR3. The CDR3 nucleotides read TGTGCCATCAGTGTCTTCGGGACAGCTGACACTGAAGCTTTCTTT. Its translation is CAISVFGTADTEAFF.

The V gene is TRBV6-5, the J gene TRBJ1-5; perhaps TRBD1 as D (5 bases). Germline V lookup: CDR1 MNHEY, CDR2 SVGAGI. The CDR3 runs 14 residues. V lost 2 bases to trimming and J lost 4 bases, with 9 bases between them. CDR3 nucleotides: TGTGCCAGCAGTTACATGGCAGGGAATCAGCCCCAGCATTTT. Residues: CASSYMAGNQPQHF.

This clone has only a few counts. Written as DNA, the CDR3 is TGTGCCATCAGTGATAATAAGAACACTGAAGCTTTCTTT. It codes for CAISDNKNTEAFF. The chain carries TRBV10-3 and TRBJ1-1; D is undetermined. The germline V and J ends were trimmed by 3 bases and 1 base, with 6 bases remaining between them. Germline V gene sequence: CDR1 ENHRY, CDR2 SYGVKD. This CDR3 is built from 13 residues.

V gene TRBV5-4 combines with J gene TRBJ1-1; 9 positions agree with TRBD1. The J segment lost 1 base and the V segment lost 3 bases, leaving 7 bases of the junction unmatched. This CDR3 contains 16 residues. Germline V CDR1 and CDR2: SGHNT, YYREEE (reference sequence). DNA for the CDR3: TGTGCCAGCAGCTCCGGGACAGGGCTCGGGAACACTGAAGCTTTCTTT. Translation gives CASSSGTGLGNTEAFF.

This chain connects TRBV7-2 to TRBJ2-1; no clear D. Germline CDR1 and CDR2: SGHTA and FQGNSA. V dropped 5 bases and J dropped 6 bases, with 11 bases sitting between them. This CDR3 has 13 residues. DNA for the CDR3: TGTGCCAGCAGCCTAGGTGGGCGCAATGAGCAGTTCTTC. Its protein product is CASSLGGRNEQFF. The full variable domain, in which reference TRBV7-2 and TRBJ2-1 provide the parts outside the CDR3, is GAGVSQSPSNKVTEKGKDVELRCDPISGHTALYWYRQSLGQGLEFLIYFQGNSAPDKSGLPSDRFSAERTGGSVSTLTIQRTQQEDSAVYLCASSLGGRNEQFFGPGTRLTVL.

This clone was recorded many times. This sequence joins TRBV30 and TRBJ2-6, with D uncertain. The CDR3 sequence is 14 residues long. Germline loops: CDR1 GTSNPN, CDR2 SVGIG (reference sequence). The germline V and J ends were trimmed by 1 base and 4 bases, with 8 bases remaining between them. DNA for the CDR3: TGTGCCTGGAGTGCCGACGCCGGGGCCAACGTCCTGACTTTC. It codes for CAWSADAGANVLTF.

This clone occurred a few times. The CDR3 reads CASRSSYEQYF. In DNA, the CDR3 is TGTGCCAGCAGGTCCTCCTACGAGCAGTACTTC. The chain joins TRBV28 to TRBJ2-7; no clear D. The CDR3 contains 11 residues. V dropped 6 bases and J dropped 0 bases, with 3 bases sitting between them. Per germline, CDR1 MDHEN and CDR2 SYDVKM.

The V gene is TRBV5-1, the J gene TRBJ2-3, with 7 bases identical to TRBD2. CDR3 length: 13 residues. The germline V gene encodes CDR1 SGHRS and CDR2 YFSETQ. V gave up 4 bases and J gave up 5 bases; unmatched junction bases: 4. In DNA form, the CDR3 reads TGCGCCAGCAGCCCTATAGCGGGAGATACGCAGTATTTT. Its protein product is CASSPIAGDTQYF.

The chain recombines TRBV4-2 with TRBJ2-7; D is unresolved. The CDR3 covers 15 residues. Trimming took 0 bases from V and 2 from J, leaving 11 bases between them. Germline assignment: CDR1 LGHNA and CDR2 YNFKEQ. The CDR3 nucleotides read TGTGCCAGCAGCCAAGAAGTAGGCCTAACCTACGAGCAGTACTTC. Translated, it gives CASSQEVGLTYEQYF.

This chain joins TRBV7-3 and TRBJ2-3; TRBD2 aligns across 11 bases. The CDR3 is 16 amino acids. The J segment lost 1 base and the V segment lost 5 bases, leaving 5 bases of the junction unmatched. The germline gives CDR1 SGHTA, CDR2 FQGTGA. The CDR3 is CASSTGTSGGTDTQYF. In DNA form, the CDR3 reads TGTGCCAGCAGCACAGGGACTAGCGGAGGCACAGATACGCAGTATTTT.

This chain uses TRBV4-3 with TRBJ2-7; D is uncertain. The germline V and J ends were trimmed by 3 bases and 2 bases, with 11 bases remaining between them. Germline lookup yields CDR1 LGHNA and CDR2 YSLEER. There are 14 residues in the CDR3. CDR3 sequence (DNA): TGCGCCAGCAGCCAGAGTTCCGGAACCTACGAGCAGTACTTC. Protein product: CASSQSSGTYEQYF.

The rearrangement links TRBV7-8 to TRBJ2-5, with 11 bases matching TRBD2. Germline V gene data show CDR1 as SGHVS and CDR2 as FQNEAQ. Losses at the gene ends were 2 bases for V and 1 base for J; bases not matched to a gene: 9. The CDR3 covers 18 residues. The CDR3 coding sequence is TGTGCCAGCAGCTTATTCCCAACCGGGACTAGCGGCCAAGAGACCCAGTACTTC. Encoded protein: CASSLFPTGTSGQETQYF. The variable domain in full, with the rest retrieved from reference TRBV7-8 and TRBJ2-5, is GAGVSQSPRYKVAKRGQDVALRCDPISGHVSLFWYQQALGQGPEFLTYFQNEAQLDKSGLPSDRFFAERPEGSVSTLKIQRTQQEDSAVYLCASSLFPTGTSGQETQYFGPGTRLLVL.

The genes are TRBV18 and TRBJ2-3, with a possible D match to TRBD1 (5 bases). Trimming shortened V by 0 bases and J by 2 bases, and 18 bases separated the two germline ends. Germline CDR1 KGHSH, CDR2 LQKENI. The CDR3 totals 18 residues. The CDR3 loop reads CASSPPNLGQPPTDTQYF. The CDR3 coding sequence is TGTGCCAGCTCACCACCGAACCTGGGGCAGCCCCCCACAGATACGCAGTATTTT.